What follows are 6 T cell receptor beta chains derived from one specimen sequenced in a study of T-cell reconstitution after alpha-beta-depleted transplantation in children. Unique molecular identifiers were incorporated during preparation of the TCRbeta library. In TCRdb, the PCR reads were re-called with MiXCR into one record per CDR3 protein. The sample records under 60,000 distinct CDR3 sequences, more than 5% being singletons. The sequences come from PBMCs, mostly from graft donor cells, collected 60 days after TCRalphabeta/CD19-depleted stem cell transplant. These receptors all stem from a female patient between 2 and 10 years old who had a stem cell transplant for aplastic anemia, so the T cells may come from the graft donor.

In this sample, this clonotype turned up many times. The chain has TRBV20-1 and TRBJ2-1; 10 nucleotides line up with TRBD2. The CDR3 totals 17 residues. CDR1 DFQATT and CDR2 SNEGSKA come from the germline V gene (reference sequence). V gave up 3 bases and J gave up 7 bases; unmatched junction bases: 15. CDR3 residues: CSASSTAGGESGNEQFF. CDR3 bases: TGCAGTGCTAGTTCCACAGCGGGAGGGGAATCTGGAAATGAGCAGTTCTTC.

This rearrangement joins TRBV10-3 to TRBJ2-1, with 14 nucleotides matching TRBD2. Germline V gene sequence: CDR1 ENHRY, CDR2 SYGVKD. The J segment lost 0 bases and the V segment lost 2 bases, leaving 12 bases of the junction unmatched. This CDR3 contains 21 residues. The CDR3 loop reads CAISERGGTSGGLSSYNEQFF. CDR3 in DNA: TGTGCCATCAGTGAGAGGGGGGGGACTAGCGGGGGTTTAAGCTCCTACAATGAGCAGTTCTTC.

V usage is TRBV2 and J usage is TRBJ2-1; 7 bases agree with TRBD1. J gave up 9 bases and V 6 bases, and 17 bases lay outside the gene matches. This CDR3 spans 16 amino acids. CDR1 and CDR2 (germline): SNHLY, FYNNEI. CDR3 loop: CASRGTSVTGFGEQFF. The CDR3 DNA is TGTGCCAGCAGGGGGACGAGCGTGACAGGGTTCGGTGAGCAGTTCTTC.

This clonotype was recorded many times. The rearrangement joins TRBV12-3 or TRBV12-4 to TRBJ1-1; D remains ambiguous. Trimming pared 1 base from V and 1 base from J, leaving 7 bases between. The CDR3 totals 14 residues. The CDR3 here is CASSLDSENTEAFF. CDR3 bases: TGTGCCAGCAGTTTAGACAGTGAGAACACTGAAGCTTTCTTT.

This clonotype ranks as medium-sized (0.01 to 0.1%). The rearrangement joins TRBV5-5 to TRBJ2-7, with TRBD1 matching over 8 bases. After removal of 4 bases from V and 6 bases from J, the junction contained 3 bases not matched to a gene. The CDR3 has 12 residues. The germline gives CDR1 SGHKS, CDR2 YYEKEE (reference sequence). CDR3 in amino acids: CASSKTGAEQYV. CDR3 sequence (DNA): TGTGCCAGCAGCAAGACAGGGGCCGAGCAGTACGTC.

The table lists this clonotype with many counts. For the CDR3, the DNA is TGCGCCAGCAGCCGGGGGGACCAGAACACTGAAGCTTTCTTT. Its translation is CASSRGDQNTEAFF. The V and J genes are TRBV5-1 and TRBJ1-1; the D gene is possibly TRBD1 (5 bases). CDR1 SGHRS and CDR2 YFSETQ come from the germline V gene. V was pared by 4 bases and J by 1 base, with 11 bases between. The CDR3 consists of 14 residues.